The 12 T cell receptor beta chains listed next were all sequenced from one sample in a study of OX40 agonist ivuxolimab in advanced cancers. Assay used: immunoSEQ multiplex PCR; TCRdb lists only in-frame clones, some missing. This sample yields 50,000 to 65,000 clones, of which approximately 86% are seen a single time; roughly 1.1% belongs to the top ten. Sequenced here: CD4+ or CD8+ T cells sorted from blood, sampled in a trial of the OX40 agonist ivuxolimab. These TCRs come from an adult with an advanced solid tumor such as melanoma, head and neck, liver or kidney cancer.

The CDR3 nucleotides are TGTGCCAGCAGTCTCGGGGTTGGGGACGGCGCCTCCTACGAGCAGTACTTC. As protein: CASSLGVGDGASYEQYF. This sequence joins TRBV9 and TRBJ2-7; the D call may be TRBD1 or TRBD2 (5 bases each). The CDR3 totals 17 residues. V lost 5 bases, J lost 0 bases, and 21 bases lay in between. Germline lookup yields CDR1 SGDLS and CDR2 YYNGEE.

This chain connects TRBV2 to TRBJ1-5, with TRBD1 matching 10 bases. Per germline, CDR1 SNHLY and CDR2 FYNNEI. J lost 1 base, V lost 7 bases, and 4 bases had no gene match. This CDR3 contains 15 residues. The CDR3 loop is CASTGQGRSNQPQHF. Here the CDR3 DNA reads TGTGCCAGCACGGGACAGGGGAGGAGCAATCAGCCCCAGCATTTT. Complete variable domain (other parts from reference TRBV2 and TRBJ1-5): EPEVTQTPSHQVTQMGQEVILRCVPISNHLYFYWYRQILGQKVEFLVSFYNNEISEKSEIFDDQFSVERPDGSNFTLKIRSTKLEDSAMYFCASTGQGRSNQPQHFGDGTRLSIL.

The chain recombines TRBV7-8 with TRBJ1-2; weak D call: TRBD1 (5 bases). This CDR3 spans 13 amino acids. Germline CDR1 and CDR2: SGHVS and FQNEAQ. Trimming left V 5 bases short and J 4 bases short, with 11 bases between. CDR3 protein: CASSAGTAYGYTF. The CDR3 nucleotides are TGTGCCAGCAGCGCGGGGACTGCCTATGGCTACACCTTC.

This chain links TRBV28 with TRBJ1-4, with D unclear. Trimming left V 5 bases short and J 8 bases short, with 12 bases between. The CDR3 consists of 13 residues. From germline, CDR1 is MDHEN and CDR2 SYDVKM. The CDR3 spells CASSRPSREKLFF. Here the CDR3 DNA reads TGTGCCAGCAGTCGGCCGTCCAGGGAAAAACTGTTTTTT.

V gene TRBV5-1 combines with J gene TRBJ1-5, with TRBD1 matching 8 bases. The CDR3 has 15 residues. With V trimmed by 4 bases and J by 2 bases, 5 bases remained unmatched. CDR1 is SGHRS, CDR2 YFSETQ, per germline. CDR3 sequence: CASSTSGGGNQPQHF. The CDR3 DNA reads TGCGCCAGCAGCACCTCAGGGGGCGGCAATCAGCCCCAGCATTTT.

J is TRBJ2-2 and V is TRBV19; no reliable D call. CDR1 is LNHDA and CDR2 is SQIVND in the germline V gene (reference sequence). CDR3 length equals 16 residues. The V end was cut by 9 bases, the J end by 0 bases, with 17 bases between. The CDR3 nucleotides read TGTGCCAGCAGAAGGTCGGGCACCACGAACACCGGGGAGCTGTTTTTT. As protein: CASRRSGTTNTGELFF.

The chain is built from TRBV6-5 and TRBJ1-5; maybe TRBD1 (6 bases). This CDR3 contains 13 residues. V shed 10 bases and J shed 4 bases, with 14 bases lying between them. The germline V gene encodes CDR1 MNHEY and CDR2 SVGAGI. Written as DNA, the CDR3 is TGTGCCACTAACCGGGGGCCGAATCAGCCCCAGCATTTT. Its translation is CATNRGPNQPQHF.

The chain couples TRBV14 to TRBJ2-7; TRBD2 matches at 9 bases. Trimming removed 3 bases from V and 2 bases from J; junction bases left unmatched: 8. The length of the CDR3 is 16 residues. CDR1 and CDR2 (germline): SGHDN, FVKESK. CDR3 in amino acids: CASSHFSGRETYEQYF. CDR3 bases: TGTGCCAGCAGCCACTTTAGCGGGAGAGAGACCTACGAGCAGTACTTC.

As DNA, the CDR3 is TGCGCCAGCAGTGGGGCAGGGGGTTCCACTGAAGCTTTCTTT. This codes for CASSGAGGSTEAFF. The V call is TRBV10-1, the J call TRBJ1-1; TRBD1 aligns across 7 bases. Germline trimming cut 4 bases from V and 4 bases from J; bases unmatched to any gene: 6. This CDR3 region has 14 residues. Germline V CDR1 and CDR2: WNHNN, SYGVQD (reference sequence).

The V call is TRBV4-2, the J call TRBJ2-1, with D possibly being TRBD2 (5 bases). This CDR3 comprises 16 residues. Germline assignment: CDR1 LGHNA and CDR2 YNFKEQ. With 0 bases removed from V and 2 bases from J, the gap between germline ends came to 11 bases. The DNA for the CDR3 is TGTGCCAGCAGCCAAGAGGGAGAGGAGGCCTACAATGAGCAGTTCTTC. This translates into CASSQEGEEAYNEQFF.

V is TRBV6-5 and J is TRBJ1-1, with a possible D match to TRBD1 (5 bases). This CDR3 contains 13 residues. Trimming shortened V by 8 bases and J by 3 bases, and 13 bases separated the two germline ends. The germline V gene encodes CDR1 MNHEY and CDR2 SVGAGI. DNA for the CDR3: TGTGCCAGCCTCAGGGACCCGTACACTGAAGCTTTCTTT. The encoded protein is CASLRDPYTEAFF.

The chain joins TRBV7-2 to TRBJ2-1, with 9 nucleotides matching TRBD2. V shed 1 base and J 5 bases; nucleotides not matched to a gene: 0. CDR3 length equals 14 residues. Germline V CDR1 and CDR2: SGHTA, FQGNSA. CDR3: CASSLGLADNEQFF. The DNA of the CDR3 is TGTGCCAGCAGCTTAGGACTAGCGGACAATGAGCAGTTCTTC.